The 24 T cell receptor beta chains below all came from one sample that was sequenced in a study of blood T cell repertoires in COVID-19. Assay used: immunoSEQ multiplex PCR; TCRdb lists only in-frame clones, some missing. The table lists over 45,000 clones, 65% to 85% of them singletons, with nearly 4.5% in the top ten. Sequencing used peripheral blood. Receptors were obtained from a man aged 50-60 years with active COVID-19.

V and J are TRBV29-1 and TRBJ2-3; TRBD1 matches at 10 bases. CDR3 length: 14 residues. V dropped 7 bases and J dropped 6; count of bases not matched to a gene: 10. Germline V gives CDR1 SQVTM, CDR2 ANQGSEA. The CDR3 is CSETGGASVDTQYF. The CDR3 region has the DNA TGCAGCGAGACAGGGGGCGCATCAGTTGATACGCAGTATTTT.

The chain has TRBV7-2 and TRBJ1-2; perhaps TRBD1 as D (6 bases). Looked up from germline, CDR1 is SGHTA and CDR2 is FQGNSA. The CDR3 has 14 residues. Deletions cut 5 bases from V and 4 bases from J, with 14 bases between. The CDR3 loop is CASSERGAGYGYTF. CDR3 coding DNA: TGTGCCAGCAGCGAGCGGGGGGCCGGCTATGGCTACACCTTC. Variable domain in full (rest from reference TRBV7-2 and TRBJ1-2): GAGVSQSPSNKVTEKGKDVELRCDPISGHTALYWYRQSLGQGLEFLIYFQGNSAPDKSGLPSDRFSAERTGGSVSTLTIQRTQQEDSAVYLCASSERGAGYGYTFGSGTRLTVV.

This clone was seen only a few times. The chain employs TRBV10-1 and TRBJ2-3; TRBD2 agrees at 16 bases. Germline-derived CDR1 and CDR2 are WNHNN and SYGVQD (reference sequence). J lost 5 bases, V lost 5 bases, and 10 bases had no gene match. The CDR3 sequence is 18 residues long. The CDR3 protein is CASSNDGTSGGALDTQYF. The DNA of the CDR3 is TGCGCCAGCAGTAACGATGGGACTAGCGGGGGGGCCTTAGATACGCAGTATTTT.

The chain recombines TRBV5-6 with TRBJ1-4; 11 positions agree with TRBD1. V shed 5 bases, J shed 7 bases, and the junction held 4 bases outside the gene matches. The germline gives CDR1 SGHDT, CDR2 YYEEEE. CDR3 size: 14 residues. The CDR3 sequence is CASRGQGGGEKLFF. CDR3 DNA: TGTGCCAGCAGGGGACAGGGGGGCGGTGAAAAACTGTTTTTT.

V is TRBV6-5 and J is TRBJ2-7, with 9 positions matching TRBD1. CDR1 and CDR2 from the germline V gene are MNHEY and SVGAGI. Trimming at V came to 6 bases and at J to 2 bases, leaving 5 bases not matched to a gene. CDR3 size: 14 residues. As DNA, the CDR3 is TGTGCCAGCAGCCGCGGGACAGGGACCTACGAGCAGTACTTC. It yields the protein CASSRGTGTYEQYF.

V and J are TRBV5-4 and TRBJ2-3; D gene ambiguous. V was clipped by 2 bases and J by 3 bases, with 7 bases between them. CDR3 length: 13 amino acids. CDR1 SGHNT and CDR2 YYREEE come from the germline V gene (reference sequence). In DNA form, the CDR3 reads TGTGCCAGCAGCTTCTTCCTAACAGATACGCAGTATTTT. Its protein product is CASSFFLTDTQYF.

This rearrangement joins TRBV3-1 (or the pseudogene TRBV3-2) to TRBJ1-1, with D tentatively TRBD1 (5 bases). The CDR3 runs to 15 residues. Germline lookup yields CDR1 LGHDT and CDR2 YNNKEL (reference sequence). V shed 0 bases and J shed 2 bases, with 10 bases lying between them. The CDR3 sequence: CASSQDAGINTEAFF. The CDR3 nucleotides are TGTGCCAGCAGCCAAGATGCAGGGATAAACACTGAAGCTTTCTTT.

The V and J genes are TRBV19 and TRBJ2-3; 9 bases agree with TRBD1. The trim removed 5 bases at V and 1 base at J, leaving 7 bases unmatched. CDR1 and CDR2 from the germline V gene are LNHDA and SQIVND (reference sequence). This CDR3 region has 16 residues. CDR3 coding DNA: TGTGCCAGTAGTCCAGATAGGACAGGGGGCACAGATACGCAGTATTTT. Translation: CASSPDRTGGTDTQYF.

The chain couples TRBV15 to TRBJ2-2, with 10 bases fitting TRBD1. Per germline, CDR1 LNHNV and CDR2 YYDKDF (reference sequence). The CDR3 totals 18 residues. V was pared by 0 bases and J by 8 bases, with 12 bases of the junction left unmatched. The DNA of the CDR3 is TGTGCCACCAGCAGAGATCCTGGGGACAGGGGCTTTCCGGGGGAGCTGTTTTTT. Amino acids: CATSRDPGDRGFPGELFF. The entire variable domain, with the rest obtained from reference TRBV15 and TRBJ2-2, is as follows: DAMVIQNPRYQVTQFGKPVTLSCSQTLNHNVMYWYQQKSSQAPKLLFHYYDKDFNNEADTPDNFQSRRPNTSFCFLDIRSPGLGDTAMYLCATSRDPGDRGFPGELFFGEGSRLTVL.

The genes are TRBV5-4 and TRBJ2-5; a possible D gene is TRBD2 (6 bases). The V gene lost 0 bases and the J gene lost 3 bases, with 9 bases spanning the gap. The CDR3 totals 14 residues. Germline assignment: CDR1 SGHNT and CDR2 YYREEE (reference sequence). This chain's CDR3 is CASSLAGGEETQYF. The CDR3 DNA follows: TGTGCCAGCAGCTTGGCCGGGGGTGAAGAGACCCAGTACTTC.

The chain links TRBV7-2 to TRBJ2-7; 8 bases align to TRBD1. There are 14 residues in the CDR3. The germline gives CDR1 SGHTA, CDR2 FQGNSA. V shed 5 bases, J shed 0 bases, and the junction held 3 bases outside the gene matches. The CDR3 protein is CASSPDRVSYEQYF. CDR3 coding DNA: TGTGCCAGCAGCCCGGACAGGGTCTCCTACGAGCAGTACTTC.

In its sample, this clone was seen a few times. The chain couples TRBV6-5 to TRBJ2-7; TRBD1 might be the D (6 bases). CDR1 MNHEY and CDR2 SVGAGI come from the germline V gene. V was trimmed by 6 bases and J by 3 bases, leaving 15 bases between them. The CDR3 contains 14 residues. CDR3 in DNA: TGTGCCAGCAGCCTACAGGGCACTGACTACGAGCAGTACTTC. This sequence encodes CASSLQGTDYEQYF.

This chain joins TRBV12-3 or TRBV12-4 and TRBJ1-2; TRBD1 matches 7 bases. This CDR3 is built from 12 residues. Trimming took 10 bases from V and 6 from J; bases not matched to a gene: 8. The CDR3 here is CAILDRDDGYTF. The CDR3, as DNA: TGTGCCATCTTAGACAGGGATGATGGCTACACCTTC.

V is TRBV5-1 and J is TRBJ2-4, with D possibly matching TRBD1 (6 bases). CDR1 is SGHRS, CDR2 YFSETQ, per germline. This CDR3 has 15 residues. Trimming cost V 4 bases and J 3 bases, with 14 bases left between them. CDR3 in DNA: TGCGCCAGCAGCAAGACAGGACCCGACAAAAACATTCAGTACTTC. Translating it yields CASSKTGPDKNIQYF.

This clone was seen just once. The rearrangement joins TRBV5-6 to TRBJ2-4; 7 bases match TRBD1. The germline V gene encodes CDR1 SGHDT and CDR2 YYEEEE. J lost 8 bases, V lost 2 bases, and 7 bases had no gene match. The length of the CDR3 is 14 residues. As DNA, the CDR3 is TGTGCCAGCAGCTTAGACAGGGCCGCGGACATTCAGTACTTC. It is translated as CASSLDRAADIQYF.

The V gene is TRBV4-3, the J gene TRBJ2-3, with D perhaps TRBD2 (6 bases). Germline CDR1 and CDR2: LGHNA and YSLEER. The CDR3 is made up of 17 amino acids. V was clipped by 4 bases and J by 3 bases, with 20 bases between them. CDR3: CASSPKPPGGGTDTQYF. The CDR3 DNA follows: TGCGCCAGCAGCCCGAAACCCCCAGGTGGGGGGACAGATACGCAGTATTTT.

The rearrangement joins TRBV20-1 to TRBJ1-1; weak D call: TRBD1 (5 bases). Germline CDR1 is DFQATT and CDR2 is SNEGSKA (reference sequence). CDR3 size: 11 residues. The V and J ends lost 3 bases and 4 bases respectively, with 6 bases between them. The CDR3 sequence is CSARGGTEAFF. In DNA, the CDR3 is TGCAGTGCTAGGGGGGGCACTGAAGCTTTCTTT.

The rearrangement uses TRBV5-1 and TRBJ2-1; TRBD1 matches 11 bases. Germline V gene lookup returns CDR1 SGHRS and CDR2 YFSETQ. Trimming took 2 bases from V and 4 from J; bases not matched to a gene: 5. The length of the CDR3 is 16 residues. Here the CDR3 reads CASSFNRDRGYNEQFF. Written as DNA, the CDR3 is TGCGCCAGCAGCTTCAACCGGGACAGGGGGTACAATGAGCAGTTCTTC.

The DNA of the CDR3 is TGTGCCAGCAGTCCCCCCGGGACAATAGACCACGAGCAGTACTTC. Protein product: CASSPPGTIDHEQYF. The J gene is TRBJ2-7, the V gene TRBV28; D might be TRBD1 (6 bases). V was clipped by 5 bases and J by 5 bases, with 19 bases between them. Germline CDR1 MDHEN, CDR2 SYDVKM. This CDR3 spans 15 amino acids.

This chain links TRBV10-2 with TRBJ2-5; 8 nucleotides align to TRBD1. This CDR3 has 14 residues. The J segment lost 5 bases and the V segment lost 5 bases, leaving 7 bases of the junction unmatched. Germline V gene sequence: CDR1 WSHSY, CDR2 SAAADI. The CDR3 nucleotides are TGCGCCAGCAGTTCGACAGGGGTGTGGGAGACCCAGTACTTC. It specifies CASSSTGVWETQYF.

CDR3 residues: CASSDKGTEAFF. In nucleotides, the CDR3 is TGCGCCAGCAGTGACAAGGGGACTGAAGCTTTCTTT. The chain recombines TRBV4-1 with TRBJ1-1, with D tentatively TRBD1 (5 bases). The V gene's germline CDR1 is MGHRA and CDR2 YSYEKL. The CDR3 is 12 amino acids. The germline V and J ends were trimmed by 6 bases and 5 bases, with 10 bases remaining between them.

This clone was counted ten times or more. The V gene is TRBV9, the J gene TRBJ1-6; the match to TRBD1 covers 7 bases. The CDR3 runs 16 residues. With V trimmed by 3 bases and J by 5 bases, 8 bases remained unmatched. Germline V gene lookup returns CDR1 SGDLS and CDR2 YYNGEE. The CDR3 is CASSDWLGTDNSPLHF. CDR3 coding DNA: TGTGCCAGCAGCGACTGGTTAGGGACAGATAATTCACCCCTCCACTTT.

The chain carries TRBV28 and TRBJ2-5; 8 nucleotides match TRBD1. The CDR3 runs 14 residues. CDR1 MDHEN and CDR2 SYDVKM come from the germline V gene. The ends lost 4 bases at V and 4 bases at J; junction bases unmatched: 5. CDR3 sequence: CASSWAGGGETQYF. CDR3 coding DNA: TGTGCCAGCAGTTGGGCAGGGGGCGGAGAGACCCAGTACTTC.

The rearrangement joins TRBV6-2 or TRBV6-3 to TRBJ2-7; 7 bases agree with TRBD1. Losses at the gene ends were 4 bases for V and 5 bases for J; bases not matched to a gene: 14. The germline V gene encodes CDR1 MNHEY and CDR2 SVGEGT. This CDR3 contains 16 residues. The CDR3 DNA follows: TGTGCCAGCAGTTTTGCTCATCCGGGACAGAGGAACGAGCAGTACTTC. Its translation is CASSFAHPGQRNEQYF.